The sequence of this TCR beta chain was determined in a study of human T cells and chemical hapten exposure (dated by TCRdb to 2020 to 2023). A note on the overall study: For sensitization, 2% DPC in acetone was applied to a 2 cm by 2 cm area of upper inner arm skin. The patient cohort, mostly female, included alopecia areata with under or over 50% scalp involvement, alopecia totalis and alopecia universalis. Approximately 28 alopecia patients gave blood for TCR sequencing at one to four time points (pre-sensitization, 2, 6 and 24 weeks). Throughout the approximately 24-week study period, patients were also given weekly therapeutic DPC doses on the scalp. Patch testing was done on the upper back using Finn chambers containing 0.01% DPC, and results were scored after 6 days according to International Contact Dermatitis Research Group standards. In alopecia patients, the study followed how the peripheral blood TCR repertoire changed in vivo over primary and secondary sensitization to diphenylcyclopropenone (DPC), a hapten. Libraries were combined into a pool for sequencing, and differences in TCR yield between samples came mainly from small differences in library volumes within the pool. Patient blood was sampled pre-sensitization (week 0) and at 2, 6 and about 24 weeks after DPC sensitization.

This specimen's time point label, interpreted: pre-sensitization, week 0. The treatment or condition label here, explained by the study, means: therapeutic diphenylcyclopropenone sensitization with weekly scalp DPC. Blood at each patch-test visit was drawn before the patch test was applied. Eligible patients were aged 18 to 70, diagnosed with alopecia, deemed suitable for DPC therapy, and excluded if pregnant. Total RNA was extracted from unfractionated whole blood collected in Tempus Blood RNA tubes. The CDR3 covers 14 residues, taking in both the cysteine and the phenylalanine. Only the CDR3 portion is preserved as DNA: 42 bases, with reading frame beginning at the first base. According to the germline V gene (reference sequence), CDR1 reads LGHDT and CDR2 reads YNNKEL. Unmatched junction bases come to 2, with V trimmed by 1 base and J by 3 bases. The library relied on RACE. The reads were generated on a NextSeq 500. During library preparation, unique molecular identifiers were attached to individual cDNA molecules so that TCRs could be counted quantitatively and reproducibly. Both TCR alpha and TCR beta chains were sequenced from each blood RNA sample. As for the original processing: Samples had a median of roughly 99,000 TCRs, with a range from roughly 20,000 to 690,600. The Decombinator software suite was used to annotate the V, J and CDR3 of the TCR reads. For PS versus PT1 abundance plots, all samples were subsampled to the same number of TCRs (28,000). TCRs were defined as expanded if absent before sensitization and observed at least eight times at the 2-week time point. TCRdb reprocessing: public reads trimmed at Q25 with fastp, clones called with MiXCR, in-frame beta chains kept. Entries are consolidated by CDR3 protein sequence, retaining the most common genes and DNA. These V and J calls derive from TCRdb rather than the authors' analysis. In this sample the table shows about 290,000 distinct CDR3 sequences, approximately 7.5% of which occur a single time. The ten largest make up more than 0.95% of the sample.

This clonotype was observed a handful of times. Its antigen remains undetermined. No quality values exist for individual bases; no much larger clone is one base distant. Beyond this particular receptor, the publication reports: DPC sensitization did not change how many TCRs were above 1 in 1000 frequency, and no evidence was found of alterations in global repertoire structure. Repeated subsampling changed both the strength of the expansion versus patch-test correlation and the threshold at which that correlation became significant. Compared with pre-sensitization or healthy control sets, expanded TCRs formed significantly more large CDR3 similarity clusters, which is consistent with antigen-driven responses. Patch test score was positively correlated with the number of PT1 expanded TCRs, with significance at thresholds 8, 16 and 32 but not at 4. All patients had alopecia, a presumed autoimmune disease, so their immune response might differ from that of healthy individuals.

The sequence was obtained from a man between 18 and 35 years old with alopecia areata. Some clones in this sample may be carry-over from other donors' samples. The chain is encoded by TRBV3-1 joined to TRBJ1-1; 7 bases in the middle match TRBD1. Specimen: whole blood, collected in connection with sensitization to the hapten diphenylcyclopropenone (DPC). The DNA sequence is TGTGCCAGCAGCCAAGCGCAGGGGGACACTGAAGCTTTCTTT. This is translated as CASSQAQGDTEAFF.